One and the same sample provided the 8 T cell receptor beta chains below, sequenced in a study of cytomegalovirus exposure and HLA in healthy donors. With 60 Vbeta and 13 Jbeta primers, the PCR was carried out. The protocol was immunoSEQ multiplex PCR, while the TCRdb copy is restricted to in-frame clones and leaves out a portion. This sample has 68,000 or so clones, with around four fifths found just once. Source material: PBMCs. The receptors stem from a woman aged 25 to 39 in good health and CMV-seronegative.

The gene calls are TRBV7-9 and TRBJ1-1, with TRBD1 matching 7 bases. CDR1 and CDR2 from the germline V gene are SEHNR and FQNEAQ (reference sequence). V lost 9 bases and J lost 8; bases outside the gene matches: 18. CDR3 size: 15 residues. CDR3 sequence reads: CASSGGQSFGPEAFF. As DNA, the CDR3 is TGTGCCAGTTCAGGGGGGCAGTCGTTTGGGCCAGAAGCTTTCTTT.

In DNA, the CDR3 is TGTGCCAGCAGTTACGGAGCGGGATCCTCCTACGAGCAGTACTTC. It is translated as CASSYGAGSSYEQYF. The chain carries TRBV6-5 and TRBJ2-7; TRBD2 matches at 7 bases. This CDR3 spans 15 amino acids. Germline assignment: CDR1 MNHEY and CDR2 SVGAGI. Unmatched junction bases numbered 4, after V lost 2 bases and J lost 0 bases.

The chain couples TRBV29-1 to TRBJ1-1; D remains unclear. Germline lookup yields CDR1 SQVTM and CDR2 ANQGSEA. The CDR3 length is 11 residues. The V end was cut by 7 bases, the J end by 3 bases, with 9 bases between. The CDR3 DNA reads as TGCAGCGCAGGATGGGACACTGAAGCTTTCTTT. Its translation: CSAGWDTEAFF.

The V gene is TRBV6-5, the J gene TRBJ1-5, with a possible D match to TRBD1 (6 bases). Between the trimmed V and J ends, which lost 4 bases and 4 bases, there was a span of 8 bases. Germline CDR1 reads MNHEY; CDR2 reads SVGAGI. This CDR3 has 13 amino acids. The CDR3 DNA reads TGTGCCAGCAGTTCCCAGGGGAATCAGCCCCAGCATTTT. Its protein product is CASSSQGNQPQHF.

The chain links TRBV7-7 to TRBJ2-1, with D maybe TRBD2 (7 bases). V lost 5 bases and J lost 5, with 13 bases in between. The CDR3 consists of 14 residues. Germline CDR1 is SSHAT and CDR2 is FNYEAQ (reference sequence). The CDR3 reads CASSQGRENNEQFF. The CDR3 DNA sequence: TGTGCCAGCAGCCAGGGGAGGGAGAACAATGAGCAGTTCTTC. The full variable domain, in which reference TRBV7-7 and TRBJ2-1 provide the parts outside the CDR3, is GAGVSQSPRYKVTKRGQDVTLRCDPISSHATLYWYQQALGQGPEFLTYFNYEAQPDKSGLPSDRFSAERPEGSISTLTIQRTEQRDSAMYRCASSQGRENNEQFFGPGTRLTVL.

The rearrangement joins TRBV9 to TRBJ2-2; 8 bases align to TRBD1. J lost 6 bases, V lost 1 base, and 5 bases had no gene match. In germline, CDR1 is SGDLS, CDR2 YYNGEE. The CDR3 totals 15 residues. The CDR3 sequence: CASSVSQGAPGELFF. CDR3 bases: TGTGCCAGCAGCGTAAGCCAGGGGGCCCCCGGGGAGCTGTTTTTT.

The chain employs TRBV6-6 and TRBJ1-3, with D unresolved. CDR3 length: 12 residues. V lost 6 bases and J 7 bases, leaving 10 bases between the germline ends. CDR1 is MNHNY and CDR2 is SVGAGI in the germline V gene (reference sequence). The CDR3 protein is CASSRPRNTIYF. DNA for the CDR3: TGTGCCAGCAGCCGCCCCCGGAACACCATATATTTT.

This clone was recorded a few times. The chain recombines TRBV11-2 with TRBJ1-1, with 9 bases lining up with TRBD1. CDR1 and CDR2 from the germline V gene are SGHAT and FQNNGV. The V segment lost 5 bases and the J segment 4 bases; nucleotides outside the gene matches: 5. This CDR3 has 14 residues. CDR3 bases: TGTGCCAGCAGCGAACAGGGGGCGGGCACTGAAGCTTTCTTT. Its protein is CASSEQGAGTEAFF.